The next 20 T cell receptor beta chains were all read from a single sample in a study of blood T cell repertoires in COVID-19. Assay: immunoSEQ multiplex PCR; the TCRdb copy retains only in-frame clones and omits some. The sample lists approximately 240,000 clones, around 80% occurring once. Material for sequencing was peripheral blood. These receptors were collected from a woman aged 60-70 years who had recovered from COVID-19.

The rearrangement joins TRBV7-8 to TRBJ2-3, with 11 bases lining up with TRBD2. Germline V gene data show CDR1 as SGHVS and CDR2 as FQNEAQ. The CDR3 length is 15 residues. V was clipped by 2 bases and J by 5 bases; unmatched bases: 3. DNA of the CDR3: TGTGCCAGCAGCTTAACTAGCGGGGGACTAGATACGCAGTATTTT. Its translation is CASSLTSGGLDTQYF. Looking up the rest from reference TRBV7-8 and TRBJ2-3 gives the full variable domain: GAGVSQSPRYKVAKRGQDVALRCDPISGHVSLFWYQQALGQGPEFLTYFQNEAQLDKSGLPSDRFFAERPEGSVSTLKIQRTQQEDSAVYLCASSLTSGGLDTQYFGPGTRLTVL.

The count of this clone is one. This sequence joins TRBV7-9 and TRBJ2-7; D remains unclear. This CDR3 contains 12 residues. The V gene lost 3 bases and the J gene lost 3 bases, with 6 bases spanning the gap. Germline V gives CDR1 SEHNR, CDR2 FQNEAQ (reference sequence). CDR3 coding DNA: TGTGCCAGCAGCTTTGGCAGCTACGAGCAGTACTTC. The encoded protein is CASSFGSYEQYF.

The CDR3 reads CASSLDRVNEQYF. The CDR3 DNA follows: TGTGCCAGTAGTTTGGACAGGGTCAACGAGCAGTACTTC. This chain joins TRBV19 and TRBJ2-7; TRBD1 aligns across 8 bases. The CDR3 loop spans 13 amino acids. The junction had 5 bases not matched to a gene; V was cut back by 5 bases and J by 5 bases. The germline V gene has CDR1 LNHDA and CDR2 SQIVND (reference sequence).

The chain recombines TRBV10-3 with TRBJ1-2; 8 bases match TRBD1. Germline V gene lookup returns CDR1 ENHRY and CDR2 SYGVKD. The V gene end was trimmed by 6 bases and the J gene end by 4 bases; junction bases not matched to a gene: 10. The CDR3 consists of 15 residues. This chain's CDR3 is CAISNIFGQGYGYTF. CDR3 bases: TGTGCCATCAGCAACATCTTCGGACAGGGCTATGGCTACACCTTC.

V usage is TRBV29-1 and J usage is TRBJ2-7; 7 bases are shared with TRBD1. V lost 3 bases and J lost 0; bases outside the gene matches: 2. The germline V gene has CDR1 SQVTM and CDR2 ANQGSEA. The CDR3 totals 13 residues. Written as DNA, the CDR3 is TGCAGCGTTGAGGGGGACAGCTCCTACGAGCAGTACTTC. This gives the protein CSVEGDSSYEQYF.

The chain employs TRBV7-8 and TRBJ2-3, with TRBD2 as a possible D gene (5 bases). Germline assignment: CDR1 SGHVS and CDR2 FQNEAQ. Trimming removed 5 bases at V and 3 bases at J, with 9 bases between. This CDR3 spans 13 amino acids. The CDR3 spells CASSAPGTDTQYF. The CDR3 nucleotides read TGTGCCAGCAGCGCACCGGGGACAGATACGCAGTATTTT.

The CDR3 coding sequence is TGCAGCGTTAATGATCCCGGGACAGATTTACCGAACACCGGGGAGCTGTTTTTT. It specifies CSVNDPGTDLPNTGELFF. V is TRBV29-1 and J is TRBJ2-2, with 7 bases that match TRBD1. CDR1 is SQVTM and CDR2 is ANQGSEA in the germline V gene. The trim removed 5 bases at V and 0 bases at J, leaving 15 bases unmatched. The CDR3 loop spans 18 amino acids.

Here the CDR3 DNA reads TGCGCCAGCCGTTCTACAGGGAATTCACCCCTCCACTTT. Its translation is CASRSTGNSPLHF. The V gene is TRBV5-1, the J gene TRBJ1-6; maybe TRBD1 (6 bases). Trimming took off 7 bases at V and 7 bases at J, with 12 bases between the two ends. This CDR3 is built from 13 residues. The germline V gene encodes CDR1 SGHRS and CDR2 YFSETQ.

V usage is TRBV7-9 and J usage is TRBJ1-2; 8 nucleotides line up with TRBD1. After removal of 5 bases from V and 5 bases from J, the junction contained 10 bases not matched to a gene. The CDR3 has 15 residues. CDR1 is SEHNR and CDR2 is FQNEAQ in the germline V gene (reference sequence). The CDR3 DNA reads as TGTGCCAGCAGCCCCGGGACAGGAGGTGATTATGGCTACACCTTC. Protein product: CASSPGTGGDYGYTF.

V usage is TRBV6-2 or TRBV6-3 and J usage is TRBJ1-2; a possible D gene is TRBD1 (5 bases). Between the trimmed V and J ends, which lost 2 bases and 1 base, there was a span of 11 bases. Germline-derived CDR1 and CDR2 are MNHEY and SVGEGT. The CDR3 length is 15 residues. The CDR3 DNA sequence: TGTGCCAGCAGTTACAGGAGGGGAATTAACTATGGCTACACCTTC. This gives the protein CASSYRRGINYGYTF.

This chain joins TRBV9 and TRBJ2-7; D is perhaps TRBD1 (8 bases). CDR1 and CDR2 from the germline V gene are SGDLS and YYNGEE. V gave up 4 bases and J gave up 2 bases, with 13 bases separating them. This CDR3 has 14 residues. CDR3 DNA sequence: TGTGCCAGCAGCCCACAGGGGGGGCCCTACGAGCAGTACTTC. Translating gives CASSPQGGPYEQYF.

The chain recombines TRBV5-6 with TRBJ1-4; TRBD1 agrees at 8 bases. V dropped 0 bases and J dropped 0; count of bases not matched to a gene: 4. The CDR3 consists of 17 residues. Germline lookup yields CDR1 SGHDT and CDR2 YYEEEE. The CDR3 coding sequence is TGTGCCAGCAGCTTGGACAGGGGGTCTGCAACTAATGAAAAACTGTTTTTT. It translates to CASSLDRGSATNEKLFF.

The rearrangement uses TRBV28 and TRBJ2-7; 11 bases map to TRBD2. Germline values: CDR1 MDHEN, CDR2 SYDVKM. Trimming removed 9 bases from V and 6 bases from J; junction bases left unmatched: 7. The CDR3 has 13 amino acids. The CDR3 region has the DNA TGTGCCAGTGCTAGCGGGGGGCGCGGCGAGCAGTACTTC. Its protein is CASASGGRGEQYF.

The chain uses TRBV29-1 and TRBJ1-2, with D unclear. The CDR3 contains 14 residues. Germline values: CDR1 SQVTM, CDR2 ANQGSEA. V was trimmed by 6 bases and J by 0 bases, leaving 14 bases between them. This chain's CDR3 is CSVPLGTANYGYTF. The CDR3 DNA follows: TGCAGCGTCCCTCTGGGCACCGCTAACTATGGCTACACCTTC.

This clone was seen many times. The gene calls are TRBV27 and TRBJ1-1; D call uncertain. The CDR3 loop spans 14 amino acids. The V end was cut by 3 bases, the J end by 2 bases, with 10 bases between. The germline V gene has CDR1 MNHEY and CDR2 SMNVEV (reference sequence). The CDR3 sequence: CASSFNSLNTEAFF. The CDR3 DNA reads TGTGCCAGCAGTTTTAACAGCCTAAACACTGAAGCTTTCTTT.

This clone was counted a few times. The genes are TRBV6-6 and TRBJ1-6, with 8 bases lining up with TRBD1. The CDR3 covers 15 residues. The V gene's germline CDR1 is MNHNY and CDR2 SVGAGI (reference sequence). Losses at the gene ends were 6 bases for V and 5 bases for J; bases not matched to a gene: 6. The CDR3 DNA follows: TGTGCCAGCAGGACAGGGGCGGTAGATAATTCACCCCTCCACTTT. It specifies CASRTGAVDNSPLHF.

This rearrangement joins TRBV29-1 to TRBJ1-1, with 8 positions matching TRBD1. From germline, CDR1 is SQVTM and CDR2 ANQGSEA. Trimming took 6 bases from V and 3 from J; bases not matched to a gene: 12. This CDR3 spans 15 amino acids. CDR3 bases: TGCAGCGTCCCTAGTCAGGGGGCTTTGGACACTGAAGCTTTCTTT. Its protein is CSVPSQGALDTEAFF.

The genes are TRBV2 and TRBJ1-1, with 7 bases lining up with TRBD1. CDR3 length: 14 amino acids. Trimming at V came to 7 bases and at J to 4 bases, leaving 9 bases not matched to a gene. Germline-derived CDR1 and CDR2 are SNHLY and FYNNEI. This chain's CDR3 is CASTVGPGGTEAFF. In nucleotides, the CDR3 is TGTGCCAGCACCGTGGGCCCAGGGGGCACTGAAGCTTTCTTT.

This clone was recorded only once. The chain recombines TRBV7-9 with TRBJ2-3; 8 nucleotides line up with TRBD2. V lost 6 bases to trimming and J lost 2 bases; unmatched junction nucleotides: 7. The length of the CDR3 is 15 residues. Per the germline V gene, CDR1 is SEHNR and CDR2 is FQNEAQ (reference sequence). DNA for the CDR3: TGTGCCAGCAGTTCGGGACTAGACCCCACAGATACGCAGTATTTT. It encodes CASSSGLDPTDTQYF.

The CDR3 is CASSHPGTGGTEAFF. The CDR3 nucleotides are TGTGCCAGCAGTCACCCGGGGACAGGGGGCACTGAAGCTTTCTTT. The V and J genes are TRBV6-5 and TRBJ1-1; TRBD1 matches 11 bases. Germline trimming cut 5 bases from V and 4 bases from J; bases unmatched to any gene: 6. The germline V gene has CDR1 MNHEY and CDR2 SVGAGI. The CDR3 is 15 amino acids.